This TCR beta chain comes out of a study of cytomegalovirus exposure and HLA in healthy donors. CDR1 and CDR2 (germline): SNHLY, FYNNEI. The CDR3 extends over 12 amino acids. Deletions cut 7 bases from V and 5 bases from J, with 9 bases between. A multiplex PCR was run with 60 Vbeta primers and 13 Jbeta primers. Repertoires were generated with immunoSEQ multiplex PCR, while TCRdb's copy carries only in-frame clones and drops some. The sample has fewer than 250,000 clones, 74% seen once. Sequencing used PBMCs. The receptor's source is a woman aged 25 to 39 in good health and CMV-seropositive. J is TRBJ1-5 and V is TRBV2; no clear D gene. CDR3: CASKRADQPQHF. The CDR3 coding sequence is TGTGCCAGCAAGAGGGCAGATCAGCCCCAGCATTTT.